This section outlines one TCR beta chain sequence together with its context. The data were taken from a study of control samples from healthy donors and cancer patients. Measured with immunoSEQ multiplex PCR; TCRdb has only the in-frame clones, and not every one. The sample carries about 120,000 clones, 93% recorded once. The receptor's source is a young man in good health. The sequencing sample was made of blood.

The CDR3 protein is CASTTGQVHEKLFF. The CDR3 bases are TGTGCCAGTACCACGGGACAGGTTCATGAAAAACTGTTTTTT. This chain uses TRBV19 with TRBJ1-4, with 8 bases fitting TRBD1. CDR3 size: 14 residues. Trimming at V came to 7 bases and at J to 6 bases, leaving 7 bases not matched to a gene. Germline V CDR1 and CDR2: LNHDA, SQIVND (reference sequence).